This T cell receptor (beta chain) comes out of a study of beta chain features in type 1 diabetes. CD4+ cells of the naive, central memory, regulatory and stem cell-like memory types were sorted via CD45RO/CCR7/CD25/CD127/CD95/CD27. What was sequenced were expressed TCRB transcripts, since all of the isolated RNA had been reverse transcribed. The data were produced by immunoSEQ multiplex PCR, yet TCRdb's version contains in-frame clones alone and is incomplete. The sample gives around 500,000 clones, roughly an eighth of which show up once; 0.035% to 0.05% is in the top ten. This clone has a handful of counts. The antigen is undetermined. Whole-study findings and limits: Researchers cautioned that cDNA sequencing could over-represent cells with high TCR expression. Among patients, naive, central memory and Treg TCRB repertoires appeared more similar than among healthy donors. Patients with type 1 diabetes showed fewer VDJ junction insertions and more deletions.

The V gene end was trimmed by 2 bases and the J gene end by 9 bases; junction bases not matched to a gene: 6. From germline, CDR1 is SGHTA and CDR2 FQGNSA. This CDR3 is built from 14 residues. The TCR was taken from a woman aged 18-29 years in good health. The sequenced sample consisted of naive CD4+ T cells from blood. The J gene is TRBJ2-1, the V gene TRBV7-2; 8 bases are shared with TRBD2. CDR3 amino acids: CASSLSSGGTEQFF. CDR3 bases: TGTGCCAGCAGCTTAAGCAGCGGGGGTACTGAGCAGTTCTTC.